This TCR beta chain came from a study of blood T cell repertoires in COVID-19. As for the study in general: The United States, Italy and Spain supplied acute and convalescent COVID-19 samples. Nucleic acid was either cDNA or gDNA, and it came from T cells, B-cell-depleted T cells, or PBMCs.

The CDR3 sequence is 15 residues long. Germline V lookup: CDR1 SGHVS, CDR2 FQNEAQ. Trimming took 6 bases from V and 0 from J; bases not matched to a gene: 8. Profiled with immunoSEQ multiplex PCR; TCRdb holds only in-frame clones, not every one. The sample includes around 62,000 clones, roughly 80% of them seen just once. This clone was picked up a small number of times. The specimen was peripheral blood. The receptor was derived from a man in his forties or fifties with active COVID-19. The rearrangement joins TRBV7-8 to TRBJ2-7; 7 nucleotides match TRBD2. This chain's CDR3 is CASSPGTTSSYEQYF. The CDR3, as DNA: TGTGCCAGCAGTCCCGGGACTACCAGCTCCTACGAGCAGTACTTC.